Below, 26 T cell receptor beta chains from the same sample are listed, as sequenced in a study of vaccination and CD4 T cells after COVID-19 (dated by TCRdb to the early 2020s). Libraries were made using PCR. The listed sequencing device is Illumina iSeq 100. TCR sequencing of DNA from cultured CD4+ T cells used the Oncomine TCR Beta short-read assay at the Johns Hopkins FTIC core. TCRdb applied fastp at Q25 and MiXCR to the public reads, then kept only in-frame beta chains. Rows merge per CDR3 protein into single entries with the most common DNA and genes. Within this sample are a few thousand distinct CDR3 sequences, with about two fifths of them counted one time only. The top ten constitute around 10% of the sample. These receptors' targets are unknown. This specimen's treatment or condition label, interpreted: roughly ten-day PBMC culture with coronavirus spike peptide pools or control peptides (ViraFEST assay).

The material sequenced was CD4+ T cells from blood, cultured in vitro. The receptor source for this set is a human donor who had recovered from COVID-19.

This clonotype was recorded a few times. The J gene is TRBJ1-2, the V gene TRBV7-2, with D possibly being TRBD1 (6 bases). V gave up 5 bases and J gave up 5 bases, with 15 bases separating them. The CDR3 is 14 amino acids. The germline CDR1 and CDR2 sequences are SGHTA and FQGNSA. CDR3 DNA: TGTGCCAGCAGCCCGGGGGGGGCAAATTATGGCTACACCTTC. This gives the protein CASSPGGANYGYTF.

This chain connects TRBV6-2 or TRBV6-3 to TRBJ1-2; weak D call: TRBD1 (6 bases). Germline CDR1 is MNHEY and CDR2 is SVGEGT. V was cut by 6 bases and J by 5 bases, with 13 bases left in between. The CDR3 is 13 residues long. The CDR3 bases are TGTGCCAGCAGACTCGACAGGATATATGGCTACACCTTC. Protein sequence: CASRLDRIYGYTF.

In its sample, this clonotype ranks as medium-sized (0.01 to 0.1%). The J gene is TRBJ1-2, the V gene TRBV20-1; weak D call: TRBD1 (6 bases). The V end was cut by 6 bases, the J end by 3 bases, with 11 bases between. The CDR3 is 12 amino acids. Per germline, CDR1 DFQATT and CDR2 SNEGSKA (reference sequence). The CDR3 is CSAQGSDYGYTF. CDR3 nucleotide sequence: TGCAGTGCCCAGGGGAGCGACTATGGCTACACCTTC.

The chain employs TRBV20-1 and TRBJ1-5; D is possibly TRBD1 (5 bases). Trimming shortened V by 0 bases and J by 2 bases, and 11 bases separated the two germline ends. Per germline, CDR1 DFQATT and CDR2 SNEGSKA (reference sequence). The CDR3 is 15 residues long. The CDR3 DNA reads TGCAGTGCTAGAGACGGCAGGGTGGGCAATCAGCCCCAGCATTTT. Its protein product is CSARDGRVGNQPQHF.

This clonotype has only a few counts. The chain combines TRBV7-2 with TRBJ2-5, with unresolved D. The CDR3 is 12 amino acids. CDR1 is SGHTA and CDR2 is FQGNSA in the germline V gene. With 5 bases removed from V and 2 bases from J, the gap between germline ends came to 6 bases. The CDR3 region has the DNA TGTGCCAGCAGCCCGATTCAAGAGACCCAGTACTTC. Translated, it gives CASSPIQETQYF.

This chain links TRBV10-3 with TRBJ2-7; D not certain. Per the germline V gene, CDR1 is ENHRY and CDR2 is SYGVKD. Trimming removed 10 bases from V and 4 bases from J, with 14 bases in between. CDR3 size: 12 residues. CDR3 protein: CATSSQQYEQYF. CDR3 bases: TGTGCCACATCCAGCCAGCAATACGAGCAGTACTTC.

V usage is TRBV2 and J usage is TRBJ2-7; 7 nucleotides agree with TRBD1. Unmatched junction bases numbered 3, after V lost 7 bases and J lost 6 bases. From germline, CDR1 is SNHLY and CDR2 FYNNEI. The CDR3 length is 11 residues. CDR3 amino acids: CASNRGGEQYF. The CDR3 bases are TGTGCCAGCAACAGGGGTGGCGAGCAGTACTTC.

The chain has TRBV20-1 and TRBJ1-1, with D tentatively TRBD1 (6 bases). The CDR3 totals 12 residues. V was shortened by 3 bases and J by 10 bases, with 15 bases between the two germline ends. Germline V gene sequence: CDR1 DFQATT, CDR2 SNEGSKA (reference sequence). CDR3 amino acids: CSASYLARGAFF. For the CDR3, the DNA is TGCAGTGCTAGCTACTTGGCCAGGGGAGCTTTCTTT.

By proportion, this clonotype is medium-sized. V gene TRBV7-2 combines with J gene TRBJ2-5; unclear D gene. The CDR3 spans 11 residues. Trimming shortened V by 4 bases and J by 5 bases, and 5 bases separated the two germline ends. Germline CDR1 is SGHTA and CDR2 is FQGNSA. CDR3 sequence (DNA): TGTGCCAGCAGCTCCGGGGAGACCCAGTACTTC. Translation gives CASSSGETQYF.

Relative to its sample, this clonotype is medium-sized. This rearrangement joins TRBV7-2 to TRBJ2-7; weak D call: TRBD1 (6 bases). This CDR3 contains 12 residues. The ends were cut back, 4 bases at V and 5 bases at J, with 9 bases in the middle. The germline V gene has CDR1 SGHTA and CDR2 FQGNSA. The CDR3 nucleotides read TGTGCCAGCAGCTCACAGGGCCACGAGCAGTACTTC. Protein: CASSSQGHEQYF.

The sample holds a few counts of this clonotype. CDR3 residues: CSAAGTPEGETQYF. The CDR3 region has the DNA TGCAGTGCGGCCGGGACCCCAGAGGGAGAGACCCAGTACTTC. V is TRBV20-1 and J is TRBJ2-5; D may correspond to TRBD1 or TRBD2 (5 bases each). Germline CDR1 is DFQATT and CDR2 is SNEGSKA (reference sequence). V was pared by 6 bases and J by 4 bases, with 18 bases between. The CDR3 spans 14 residues.

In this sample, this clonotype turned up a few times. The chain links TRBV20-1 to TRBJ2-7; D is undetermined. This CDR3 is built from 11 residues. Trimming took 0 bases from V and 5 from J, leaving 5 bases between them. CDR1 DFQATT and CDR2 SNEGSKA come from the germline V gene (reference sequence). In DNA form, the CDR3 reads TGCAGTGCTAGAGACCGGGACGAGCAGTACTTC. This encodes CSARDRDEQYF.

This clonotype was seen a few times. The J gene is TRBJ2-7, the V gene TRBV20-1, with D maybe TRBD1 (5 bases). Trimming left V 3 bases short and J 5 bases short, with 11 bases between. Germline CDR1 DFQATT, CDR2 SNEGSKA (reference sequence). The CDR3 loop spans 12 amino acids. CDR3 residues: CSASPRRDEQYF. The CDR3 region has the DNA TGCAGTGCTAGTCCTCGCAGGGACGAGCAGTACTTC.

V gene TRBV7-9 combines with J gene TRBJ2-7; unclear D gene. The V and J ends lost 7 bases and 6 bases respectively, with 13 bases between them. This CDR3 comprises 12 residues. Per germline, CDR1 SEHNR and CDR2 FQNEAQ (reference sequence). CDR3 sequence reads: CASTAGMGEQYF. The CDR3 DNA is TGTGCCAGCACCGCAGGTATGGGCGAGCAGTACTTC.

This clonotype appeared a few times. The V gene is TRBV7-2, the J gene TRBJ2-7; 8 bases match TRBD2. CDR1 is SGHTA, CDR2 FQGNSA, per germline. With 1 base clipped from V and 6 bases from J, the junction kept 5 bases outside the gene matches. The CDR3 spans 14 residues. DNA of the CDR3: TGTGCCAGCAGCTTAGTACGGGAGGGCCGCGAGCAGTACTTC. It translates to CASSLVREGREQYF. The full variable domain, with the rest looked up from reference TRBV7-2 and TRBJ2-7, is GAGVSQSPSNKVTEKGKDVELRCDPISGHTALYWYRQSLGQGLEFLIYFQGNSAPDKSGLPSDRFSAERTGGSVSTLTIQRTQQEDSAVYLCASSLVREGREQYFGPGTRLTVT.

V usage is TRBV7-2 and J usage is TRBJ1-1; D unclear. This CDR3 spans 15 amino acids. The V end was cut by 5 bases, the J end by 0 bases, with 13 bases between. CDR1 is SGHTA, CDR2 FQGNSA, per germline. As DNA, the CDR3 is TGTGCCAGCAGCCCAAGGACGGGCATGAACACTGAAGCTTTCTTT. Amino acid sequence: CASSPRTGMNTEAFF.

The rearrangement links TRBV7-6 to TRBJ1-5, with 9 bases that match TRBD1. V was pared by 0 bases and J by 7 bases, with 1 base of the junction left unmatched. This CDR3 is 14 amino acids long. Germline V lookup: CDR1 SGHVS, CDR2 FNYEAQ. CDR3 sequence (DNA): TGTGCCAGCAGCTTAGCGGACAGGGGACAGCCCCAGCATTTT. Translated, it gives CASSLADRGQPQHF.

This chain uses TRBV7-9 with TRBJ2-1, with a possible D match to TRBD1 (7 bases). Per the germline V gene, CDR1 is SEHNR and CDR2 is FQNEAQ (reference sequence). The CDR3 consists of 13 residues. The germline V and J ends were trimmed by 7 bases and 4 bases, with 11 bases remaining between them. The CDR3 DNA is TGTGCCAGCACCCCAGGGGGGTACAATGAGCAGTTCTTC. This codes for CASTPGGYNEQFF.

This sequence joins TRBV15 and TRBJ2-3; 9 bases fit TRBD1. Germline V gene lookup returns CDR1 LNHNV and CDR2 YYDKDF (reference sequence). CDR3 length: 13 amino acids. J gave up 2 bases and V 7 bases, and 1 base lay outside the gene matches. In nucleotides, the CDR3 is TGTGCCACCAACAGGGGGCCCACAGATACGCAGTATTTT. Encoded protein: CATNRGPTDTQYF.

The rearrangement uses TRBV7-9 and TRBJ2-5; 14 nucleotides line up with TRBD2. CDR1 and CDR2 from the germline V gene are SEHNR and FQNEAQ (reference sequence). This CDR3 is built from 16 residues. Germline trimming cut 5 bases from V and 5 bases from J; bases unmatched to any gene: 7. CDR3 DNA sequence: TGTGCCAGCAGCCCCCGACTAGCGGGAGGGCTTGAGACCCAGTACTTC. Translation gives CASSPRLAGGLETQYF.

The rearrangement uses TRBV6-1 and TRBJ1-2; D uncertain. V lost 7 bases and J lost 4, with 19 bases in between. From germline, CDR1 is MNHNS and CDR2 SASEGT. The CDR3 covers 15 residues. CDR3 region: CASNHMTAGAYGYTF. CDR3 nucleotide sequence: TGTGCCAGCAACCATATGACGGCAGGAGCCTATGGCTACACCTTC.

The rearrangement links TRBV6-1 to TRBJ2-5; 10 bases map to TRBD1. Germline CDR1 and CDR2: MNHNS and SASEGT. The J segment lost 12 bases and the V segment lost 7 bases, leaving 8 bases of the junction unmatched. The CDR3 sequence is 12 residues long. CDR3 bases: TGTGCCAGCAACACCGGGGGGACAGGGGAGTACTTC. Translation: CASNTGGTGEYF.

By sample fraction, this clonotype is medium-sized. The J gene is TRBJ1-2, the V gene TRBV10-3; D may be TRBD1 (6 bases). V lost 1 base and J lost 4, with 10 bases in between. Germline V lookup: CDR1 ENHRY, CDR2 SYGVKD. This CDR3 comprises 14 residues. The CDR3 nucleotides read TGTGCCATCAGTGAGTTACAGGGTACCTATGGCTACACCTTC. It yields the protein CAISELQGTYGYTF.

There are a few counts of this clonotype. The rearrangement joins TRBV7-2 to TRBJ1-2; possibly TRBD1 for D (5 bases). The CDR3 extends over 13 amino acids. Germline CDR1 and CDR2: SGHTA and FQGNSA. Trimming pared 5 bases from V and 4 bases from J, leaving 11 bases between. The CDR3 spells CASSRSGPYGYTF. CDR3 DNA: TGTGCCAGCAGCAGATCAGGGCCCTATGGCTACACCTTC. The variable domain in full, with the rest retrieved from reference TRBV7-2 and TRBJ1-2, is GAGVSQSPSNKVTEKGKDVELRCDPISGHTALYWYRQSLGQGLEFLIYFQGNSAPDKSGLPSDRFSAERTGGSVSTLTIQRTQQEDSAVYLCASSRSGPYGYTFGSGTRLTVV.

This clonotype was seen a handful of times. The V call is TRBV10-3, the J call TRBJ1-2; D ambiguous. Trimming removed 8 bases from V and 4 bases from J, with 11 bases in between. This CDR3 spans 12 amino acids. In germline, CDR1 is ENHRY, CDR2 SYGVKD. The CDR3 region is CAIGSQSYGYTF. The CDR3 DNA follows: TGTGCCATCGGGAGCCAGTCCTATGGCTACACCTTC.

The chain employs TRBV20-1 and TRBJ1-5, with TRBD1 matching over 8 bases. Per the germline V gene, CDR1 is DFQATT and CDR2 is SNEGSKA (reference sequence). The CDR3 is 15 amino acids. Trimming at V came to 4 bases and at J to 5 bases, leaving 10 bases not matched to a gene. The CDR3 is CSAIGQGSRDQPQHF. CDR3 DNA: TGCAGTGCTATTGGACAGGGCTCGAGAGATCAGCCCCAGCATTTT.